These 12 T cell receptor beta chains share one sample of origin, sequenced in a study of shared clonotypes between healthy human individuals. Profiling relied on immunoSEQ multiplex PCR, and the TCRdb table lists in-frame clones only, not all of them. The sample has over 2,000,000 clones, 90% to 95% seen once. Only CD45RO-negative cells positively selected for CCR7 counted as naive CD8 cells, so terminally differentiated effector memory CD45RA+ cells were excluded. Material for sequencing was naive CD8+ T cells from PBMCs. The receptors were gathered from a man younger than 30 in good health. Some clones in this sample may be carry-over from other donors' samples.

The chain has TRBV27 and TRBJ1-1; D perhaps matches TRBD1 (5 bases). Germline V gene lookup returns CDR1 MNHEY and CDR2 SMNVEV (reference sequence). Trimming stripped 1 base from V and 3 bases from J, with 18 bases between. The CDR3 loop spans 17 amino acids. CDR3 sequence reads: CASSLLGVSMRDTEAFF. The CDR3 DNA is TGTGCCAGCAGTTTATTGGGGGTTTCTATGAGGGACACTGAAGCTTTCTTT.

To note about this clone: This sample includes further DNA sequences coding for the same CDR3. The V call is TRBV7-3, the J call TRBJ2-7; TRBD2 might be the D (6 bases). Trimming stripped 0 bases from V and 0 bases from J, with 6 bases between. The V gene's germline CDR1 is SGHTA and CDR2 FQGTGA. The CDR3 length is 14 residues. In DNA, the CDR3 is TGTGCCAGCAGCTTAACGGGGGGCTCCTACGAGCAGTACTTC. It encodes CASSLTGGSYEQYF.

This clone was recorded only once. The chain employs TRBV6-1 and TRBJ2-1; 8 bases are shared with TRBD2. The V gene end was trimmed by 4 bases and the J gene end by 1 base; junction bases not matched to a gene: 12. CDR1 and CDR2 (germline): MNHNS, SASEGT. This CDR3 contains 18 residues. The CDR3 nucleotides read TGTGCCAGCAGTGTCCTCGATCCACTAGCGGAGTCCTACAATGAGCAGTTCTTC. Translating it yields CASSVLDPLAESYNEQFF.

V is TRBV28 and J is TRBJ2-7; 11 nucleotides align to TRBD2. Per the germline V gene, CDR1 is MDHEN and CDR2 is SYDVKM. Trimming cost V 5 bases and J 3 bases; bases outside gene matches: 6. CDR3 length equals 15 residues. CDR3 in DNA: TGTGCCAGCAGTAGAGGGACTAGCGGATACTACGAGCAGTACTTC. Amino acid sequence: CASSRGTSGYYEQYF.

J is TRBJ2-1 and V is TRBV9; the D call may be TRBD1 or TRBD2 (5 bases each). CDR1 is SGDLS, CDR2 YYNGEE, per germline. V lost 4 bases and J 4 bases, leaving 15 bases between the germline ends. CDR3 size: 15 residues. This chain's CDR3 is CASSPSGGLYNEQFF. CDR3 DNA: TGTGCCAGCAGCCCGAGTGGGGGATTATACAATGAGCAGTTCTTC.

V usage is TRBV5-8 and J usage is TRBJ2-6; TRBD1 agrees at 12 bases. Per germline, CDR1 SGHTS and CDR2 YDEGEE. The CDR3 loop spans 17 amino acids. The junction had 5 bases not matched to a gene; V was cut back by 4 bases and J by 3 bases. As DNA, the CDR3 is TGTGCCAGCAGCCCATGGGACAGGGGGCTTGGGGCCAACGTCCTGACTTTC. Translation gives CASSPWDRGLGANVLTF.

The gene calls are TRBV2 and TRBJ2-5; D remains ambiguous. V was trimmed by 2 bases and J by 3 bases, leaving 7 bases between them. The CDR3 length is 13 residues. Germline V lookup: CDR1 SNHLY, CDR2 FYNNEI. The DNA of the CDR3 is TGTGCCAGCAGTGAACACCCCAAAGAGACCCAGTACTTC. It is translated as CASSEHPKETQYF.

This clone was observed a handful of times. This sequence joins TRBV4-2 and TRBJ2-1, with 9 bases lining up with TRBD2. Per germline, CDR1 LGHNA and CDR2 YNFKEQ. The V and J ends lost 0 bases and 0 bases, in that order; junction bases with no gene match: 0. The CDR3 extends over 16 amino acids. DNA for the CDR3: TGTGCCAGCAGCCAAGATAGCGGGAGCTCCTACAATGAGCAGTTCTTC. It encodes CASSQDSGSSYNEQFF.

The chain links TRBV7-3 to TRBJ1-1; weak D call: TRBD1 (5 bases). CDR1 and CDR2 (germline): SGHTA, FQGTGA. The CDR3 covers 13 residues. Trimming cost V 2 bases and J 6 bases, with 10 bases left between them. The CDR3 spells CASSLFGGAEAFF. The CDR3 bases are TGTGCCAGCAGCTTATTCGGGGGGGCTGAAGCTTTCTTT.

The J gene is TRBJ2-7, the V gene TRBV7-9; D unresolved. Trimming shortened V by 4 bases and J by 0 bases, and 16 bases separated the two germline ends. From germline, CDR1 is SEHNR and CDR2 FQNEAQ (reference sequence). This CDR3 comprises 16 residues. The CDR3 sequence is CASSWALPRSSYEQYF. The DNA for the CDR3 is TGTGCCAGCAGCTGGGCCCTCCCGCGTAGCTCCTACGAGCAGTACTTC.

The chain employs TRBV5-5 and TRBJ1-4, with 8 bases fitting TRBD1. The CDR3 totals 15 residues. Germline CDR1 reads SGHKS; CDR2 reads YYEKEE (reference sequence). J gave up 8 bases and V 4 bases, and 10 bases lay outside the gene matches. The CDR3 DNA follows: TGTGCCAGCAGCCCGGACAGGGTCGGCGGGGAAAAACTGTTTTTT. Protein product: CASSPDRVGGEKLFF. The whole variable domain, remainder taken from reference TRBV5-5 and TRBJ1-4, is DAGVTQSPTHLIKTRGQQVTLRCSPISGHKSVSWYQQVLGQGPQFIFQYYEKEERGRGNFPDRFSARQFPNYSSELNVNALLLGDSALYLCASSPDRVGGEKLFFGSGTQLSVL.

CDR3 sequence (DNA): TGTGCCAGCAGCGGAACAGGGGCCGCGGGACTCCTGAACACTGAAGCTTTCTTT. Translating it yields CASSGTGAAGLLNTEAFF. The chain links TRBV9 to TRBJ1-1; 7 positions match TRBD1. Germline CDR1 reads SGDLS; CDR2 reads YYNGEE. The CDR3 is 18 residues long. Losses at the gene ends were 3 bases for V and 0 bases for J; bases not matched to a gene: 14.